This entry lists 5 T cell receptor beta chains sequenced from one sample in a study of cytomegalovirus exposure and HLA in healthy donors (dated by TCRdb to the late 2010s). Receptors were amplified or captured by the immunoSEQ multiplex PCR assay. For the multiplex PCR, a mixture combining 60 forward primers for TCR Vbeta segments and 13 reverse primers for TCR Jbeta segments was used. TCRdb retrieved this table from immuneACCESS and kept in-frame rearrangements only. Not all clones are present; in checked studies, unresolved V genes account for under half, and no reason is known for the remainder. Recorded for this sample are some 150,000 clones; around 80% of them occurred a single time. More than 1.2% of the sample lies in the top ten. Sequenced material: PBMCs. These receptors came from a male donor in good health and CMV-seronegative.

The J gene is TRBJ2-7, the V gene TRBV4-2; D perhaps matches TRBD1 (6 bases). The CDR3 sequence is 13 residues long. The germline V gene encodes CDR1 LGHNA and CDR2 YNFKEQ. V shed 0 bases and J shed 6 bases, with 9 bases lying between them. CDR3 loop: CASSQDFRGEQYF. As DNA, the CDR3 is TGTGCCAGCAGCCAAGACTTCAGGGGCGAGCAGTACTTC.

This chain links TRBV7-8 with TRBJ2-1, with 10 positions matching TRBD2. V lost 8 bases to trimming and J lost 9 bases; unmatched junction nucleotides: 7. Germline V CDR1 and CDR2: SGHVS, FQNEAQ. This CDR3 region has 13 residues. The CDR3 loop is CASCSSGSTEQFF. The DNA of the CDR3 is TGTGCCAGCTGTTCTAGCGGGAGTACTGAGCAGTTCTTC.

The V call is TRBV9, the J call TRBJ1-1; 9 bases agree with TRBD1. Germline trimming cut 3 bases from V and 0 bases from J; bases unmatched to any gene: 9. This CDR3 contains 17 residues. Germline CDR1 is SGDLS and CDR2 is YYNGEE. The CDR3 DNA reads as TGTGCCAGCAGCGCTTCTCCGGGACAGGGAGTGAACACTGAAGCTTTCTTT. Its protein product is CASSASPGQGVNTEAFF.

V usage is TRBV5-1 and J usage is TRBJ1-1; D is possibly TRBD1 (6 bases). There are 14 residues in the CDR3. Trimming shortened V by 4 bases and J by 5 bases, and 15 bases separated the two germline ends. Germline-derived CDR1 and CDR2 are SGHRS and YFSETQ. In DNA form, the CDR3 reads TGCGCCAGCAGCGTTATCAGGGGCCGGACTGAAGCTTTCTTT. This encodes CASSVIRGRTEAFF.

V is TRBV5-1 and J is TRBJ2-1, with 7 nucleotides matching TRBD2. With 0 bases clipped from V and 9 bases from J, the junction kept 12 bases outside the gene matches. The CDR3 runs 16 residues. Germline CDR1 and CDR2: SGHRS and YFSETQ. CDR3 protein: CASSLAPAGPGSEQFF. The DNA of the CDR3 is TGCGCCAGCAGCTTGGCTCCAGCGGGGCCTGGGTCTGAGCAGTTCTTC.